Shown below are 6 T cell receptor beta chains from a single sample sequenced in a study of T cells after yellow fever vaccination. A single record per CDR3 protein comes from TCRdb applying MiXCR to the 5' RACE reads. Here the sample spans around 320,000 distinct CDR3 sequences, 3.5% to 4.5% being singletons. The sample consisted of PBMCs, taken 15 days after the yellow fever booster vaccination. Receptors were obtained from a man aged 18 to 29 who received the YFV17D yellow fever vaccine.

This clonotype showed up many times. The chain employs TRBV12-3 or TRBV12-4 and TRBJ2-1; 13 bases match TRBD2. The CDR3 covers 16 residues. V shed 5 bases, J shed 4 bases, and the junction held 5 bases outside the gene matches. Written as DNA, the CDR3 is TGTGCCAGCAGTCGGACTAGCGGGGGAGGGTACAATGAGCAGTTCTTC. As protein: CASSRTSGGGYNEQFF.

This clonotype came up many times. The chain has TRBV7-8 and TRBJ2-7; D unresolved. Trimming shortened V by 4 bases and J by 7 bases, and 17 bases separated the two germline ends. Germline V gives CDR1 SGHVS, CDR2 FQNEAQ. This CDR3 is 14 amino acids long. The CDR3 coding sequence is TGTGCCAGCAGCTCGGGCGTAGGGCAATTTGAGCAGTACGTC. It is translated as CASSSGVGQFEQYV.

A few counts support this clonotype. V and J are TRBV5-1 and TRBJ2-1, with no clear D. The CDR3 has 13 amino acids. CDR1 is SGHRS, CDR2 YFSETQ, per germline. V lost 4 bases to trimming and J lost 4 bases, with 9 bases between them. The CDR3 nucleotides are TGCGCCAGCAGCAGAAGTCAATACAATGAGCAGTTCTTC. Translation gives CASSRSQYNEQFF.

This clonotype was recorded many times. This rearrangement joins TRBV7-6 to TRBJ2-2; D gene ambiguous. Germline V gives CDR1 SGHVS, CDR2 FNYEAQ. V lost 3 bases and J 4 bases, leaving 12 bases between the germline ends. The CDR3 is made up of 15 amino acids. The CDR3 spells CASSFIGAATGELFF. The CDR3 DNA is TGTGCCAGCAGCTTCATCGGCGCAGCCACCGGGGAGCTGTTTTTT. Drawing the rest from reference TRBV7-6 and TRBJ2-2, the complete variable domain is GAGVSQSPRYKVTKRGQDVALRCDPISGHVSLYWYRQALGQGPEFLTYFNYEAQQDKSGLPNDRFSAERPEGSISTLTIQRTEQRDSAMYRCASSFIGAATGELFFGEGSRLTVL.

This clonotype was seen at least ten times. This chain connects TRBV18 to TRBJ2-7, with 7 bases identical to TRBD1. The CDR3 is 15 residues long. The germline gives CDR1 KGHSH, CDR2 LQKENI. J lost 3 bases, V lost 3 bases, and 8 bases had no gene match. The CDR3 DNA sequence: TGTGCCAGCTCACCCACCCCCCAGGGGGACTACGAGCAGTACGTC. Protein sequence: CASSPTPQGDYEQYV.

The rearrangement joins TRBV4-1 to TRBJ2-2; D possibly matches TRBD1 or TRBD2 (5 bases each). CDR1 MGHRA and CDR2 YSYEKL come from the germline V gene. The ends were cut back, 5 bases at V and 6 bases at J, with 13 bases in the middle. There are 14 residues in the CDR3. The DNA for the CDR3 is TGCGCCAGCAGCTCGTCCAGGGACCCCGGGGAGCTGTTTTTT. Protein: CASSSSRDPGELFF.